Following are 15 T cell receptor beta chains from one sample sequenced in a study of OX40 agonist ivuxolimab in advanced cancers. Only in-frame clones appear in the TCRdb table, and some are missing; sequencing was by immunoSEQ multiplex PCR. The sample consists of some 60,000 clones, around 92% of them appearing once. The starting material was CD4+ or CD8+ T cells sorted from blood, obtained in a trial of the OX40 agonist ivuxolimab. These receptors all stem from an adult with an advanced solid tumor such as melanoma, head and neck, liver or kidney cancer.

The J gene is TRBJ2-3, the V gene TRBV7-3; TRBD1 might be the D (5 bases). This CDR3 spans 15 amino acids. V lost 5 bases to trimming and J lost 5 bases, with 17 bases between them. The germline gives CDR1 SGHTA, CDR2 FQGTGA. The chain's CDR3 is CASSRTTGSGDTQYF. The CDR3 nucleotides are TGTGCCAGCAGCCGAACTACAGGCAGTGGAGATACGCAGTATTTT. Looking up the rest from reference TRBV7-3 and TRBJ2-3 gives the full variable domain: GAGVSQTPSNKVTEKGKYVELRCDPISGHTALYWYRQSLGQGPEFLIYFQGTGAADDSGLPNDRFFAVRPEGSVSTLKIQRTERGDSAVYLCASSRTTGSGDTQYFGPGTRLTVL.

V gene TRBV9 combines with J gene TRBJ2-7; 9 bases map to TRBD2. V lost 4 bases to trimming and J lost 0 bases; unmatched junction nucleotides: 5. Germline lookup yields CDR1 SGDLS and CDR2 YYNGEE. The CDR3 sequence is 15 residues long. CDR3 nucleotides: TGTGCCAGCAGCCCAGGACTAGCGAGCTCCTACGAGCAGTACTTC. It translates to CASSPGLASSYEQYF.

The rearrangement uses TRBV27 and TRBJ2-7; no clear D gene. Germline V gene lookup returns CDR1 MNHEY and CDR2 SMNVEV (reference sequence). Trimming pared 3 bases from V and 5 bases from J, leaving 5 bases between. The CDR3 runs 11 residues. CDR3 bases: TGTGCCAGCAGTTTCAATCACGAGCAGTACTTC. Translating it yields CASSFNHEQYF.

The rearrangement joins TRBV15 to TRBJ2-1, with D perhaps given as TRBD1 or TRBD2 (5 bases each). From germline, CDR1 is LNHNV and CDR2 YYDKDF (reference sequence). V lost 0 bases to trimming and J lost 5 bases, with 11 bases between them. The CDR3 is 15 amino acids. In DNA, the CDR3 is TGTGCCACCAGCAGAGAGAGGGGCAGTCACAATGAGCAGTTCTTC. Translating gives CATSRERGSHNEQFF.

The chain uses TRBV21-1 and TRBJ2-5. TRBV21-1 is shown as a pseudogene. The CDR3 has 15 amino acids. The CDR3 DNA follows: TGTGCCAGCAGCAGGGATTCTTTGTACCAAGAGACCCAGTACTTC. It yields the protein CASSRDSLYQETQYF.

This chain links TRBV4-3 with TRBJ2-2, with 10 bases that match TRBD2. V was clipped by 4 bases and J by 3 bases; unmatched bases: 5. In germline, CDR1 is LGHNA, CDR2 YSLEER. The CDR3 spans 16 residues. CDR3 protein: CASSPLAGVYTGELFF. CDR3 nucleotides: TGCGCCAGCAGCCCGCTAGCGGGAGTTTACACCGGGGAGCTGTTTTTT.

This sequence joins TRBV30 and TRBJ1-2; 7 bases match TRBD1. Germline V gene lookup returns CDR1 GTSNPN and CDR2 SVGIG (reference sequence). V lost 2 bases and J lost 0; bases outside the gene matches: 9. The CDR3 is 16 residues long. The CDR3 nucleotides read TGTGCCTGGAGTTTTACGACAGGGTTAGCTAACTATGGCTACACCTTC. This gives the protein CAWSFTTGLANYGYTF.

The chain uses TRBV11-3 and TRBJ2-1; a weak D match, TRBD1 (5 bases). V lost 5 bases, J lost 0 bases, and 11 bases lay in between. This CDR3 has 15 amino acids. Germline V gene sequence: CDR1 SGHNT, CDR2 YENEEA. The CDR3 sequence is CASSPYRSSYNEQFF. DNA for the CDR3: TGTGCCAGCAGCCCCTACAGGAGCTCCTACAATGAGCAGTTCTTC.

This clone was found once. DNA of the CDR3: TGTGCCAGCAGCCAATCTATGGGCAGCCATTCCTACGAGCAGTACTTC. It translates to CASSQSMGSHSYEQYF. The chain has TRBV5-4 and TRBJ2-7; no reliable D call. Germline assignment: CDR1 SGHNT and CDR2 YYREEE (reference sequence). Trimming pared 4 bases from V and 1 base from J, leaving 18 bases between. The length of the CDR3 is 16 residues.

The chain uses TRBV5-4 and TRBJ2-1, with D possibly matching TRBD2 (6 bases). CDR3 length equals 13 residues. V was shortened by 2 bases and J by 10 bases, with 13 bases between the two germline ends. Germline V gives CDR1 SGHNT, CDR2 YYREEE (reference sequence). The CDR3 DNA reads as TGTGCCAGCAGCTTTCTGGGGGGATGGGAGCAGTTCTTC. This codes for CASSFLGGWEQFF.

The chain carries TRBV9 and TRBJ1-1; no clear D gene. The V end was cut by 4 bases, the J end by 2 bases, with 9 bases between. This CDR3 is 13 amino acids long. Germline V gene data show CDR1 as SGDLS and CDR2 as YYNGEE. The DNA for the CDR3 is TGTGCCAGCAGCCCCTCAGGTAACACTGAAGCTTTCTTT. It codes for CASSPSGNTEAFF.

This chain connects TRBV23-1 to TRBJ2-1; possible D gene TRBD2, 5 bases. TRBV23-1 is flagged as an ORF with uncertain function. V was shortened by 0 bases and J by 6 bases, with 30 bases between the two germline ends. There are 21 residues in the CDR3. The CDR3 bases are TGCGCCAGCAGTCAATCGGTGACGATCGGGGTGAGCGGTAGAGGACCCAATGAGCAGTTCTTC. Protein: CASSQSVTIGVSGRGPNEQFF.

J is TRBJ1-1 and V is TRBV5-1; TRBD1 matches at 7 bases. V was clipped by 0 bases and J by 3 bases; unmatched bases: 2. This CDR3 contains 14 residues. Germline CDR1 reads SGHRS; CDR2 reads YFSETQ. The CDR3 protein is CASSLEQGDTEAFF. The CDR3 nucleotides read TGCGCCAGCAGCTTGGAGCAGGGGGACACTGAAGCTTTCTTT.

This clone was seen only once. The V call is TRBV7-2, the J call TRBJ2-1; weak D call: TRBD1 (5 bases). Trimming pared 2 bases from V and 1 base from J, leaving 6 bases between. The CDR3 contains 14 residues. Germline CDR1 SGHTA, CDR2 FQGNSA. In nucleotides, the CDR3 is TGTGCCAGCAGCTTACCAGGGTCCTACAATGAGCAGTTCTTC. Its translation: CASSLPGSYNEQFF. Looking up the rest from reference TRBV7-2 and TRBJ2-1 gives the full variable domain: GAGVSQSPSNKVTEKGKDVELRCDPISGHTALYWYRQSLGQGLEFLIYFQGNSAPDKSGLPSDRFSAERTGGSVSTLTIQRTQQEDSAVYLCASSLPGSYNEQFFGPGTRLTVL.

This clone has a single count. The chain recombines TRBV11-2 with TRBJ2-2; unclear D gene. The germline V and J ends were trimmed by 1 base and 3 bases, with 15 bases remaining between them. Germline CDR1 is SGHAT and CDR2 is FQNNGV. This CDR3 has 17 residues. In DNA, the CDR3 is TGTGCCAGCAGCTTAGGCCCCGCGAGCGCAGACACCGGGGAGCTGTTTTTT. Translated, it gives CASSLGPASADTGELFF.